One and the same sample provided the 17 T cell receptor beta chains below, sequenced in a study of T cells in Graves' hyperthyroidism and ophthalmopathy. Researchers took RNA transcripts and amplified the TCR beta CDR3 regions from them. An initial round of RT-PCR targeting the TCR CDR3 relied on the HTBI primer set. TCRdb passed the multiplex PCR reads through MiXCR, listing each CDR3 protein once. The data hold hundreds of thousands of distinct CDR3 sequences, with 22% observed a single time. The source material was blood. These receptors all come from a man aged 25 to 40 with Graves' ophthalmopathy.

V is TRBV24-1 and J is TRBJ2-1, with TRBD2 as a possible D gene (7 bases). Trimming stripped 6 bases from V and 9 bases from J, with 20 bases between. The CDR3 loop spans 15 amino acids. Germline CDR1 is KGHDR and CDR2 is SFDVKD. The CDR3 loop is CATSPGGGRGSEQFF. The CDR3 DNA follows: TGTGCCACCAGTCCCGGGGGCGGGAGAGGGAGTGAGCAGTTCTTC.

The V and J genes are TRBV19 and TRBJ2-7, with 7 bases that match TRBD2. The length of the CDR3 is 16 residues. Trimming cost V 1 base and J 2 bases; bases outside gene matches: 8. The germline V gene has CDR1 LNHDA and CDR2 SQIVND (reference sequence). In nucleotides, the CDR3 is TGTGCCAGTAGTATAGGGAACGGGAGGAGCCCCTACGAGCAGTACTTC. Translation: CASSIGNGRSPYEQYF.

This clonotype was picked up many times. The CDR3 region has the DNA TGTGCCAGCAGTTCGGGTGGGACAGGCGGATTCTATGGCTACACCTTC. As protein: CASSSGGTGGFYGYTF. V is TRBV28 and J is TRBJ1-2; 8 nucleotides agree with TRBD1. V lost 4 bases, J lost 4 bases, and 11 bases stayed unmatched. This CDR3 has 16 amino acids. Germline CDR1 MDHEN, CDR2 SYDVKM.

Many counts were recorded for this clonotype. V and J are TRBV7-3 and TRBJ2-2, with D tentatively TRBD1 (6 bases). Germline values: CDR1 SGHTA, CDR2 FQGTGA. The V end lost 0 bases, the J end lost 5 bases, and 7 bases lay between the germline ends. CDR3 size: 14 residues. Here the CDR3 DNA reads TGTGCCAGCAGCTTAACTGGACAGACCGGGGAGCTGTTTTTT. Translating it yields CASSLTGQTGELFF. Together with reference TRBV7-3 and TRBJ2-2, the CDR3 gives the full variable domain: GAGVSQTPSNKVTEKGKYVELRCDPISGHTALYWYRQSLGQGPEFLIYFQGTGAADDSGLPNDRFFAVRPEGSVSTLKIQRTERGDSAVYLCASSLTGQTGELFFGEGSRLTVL.

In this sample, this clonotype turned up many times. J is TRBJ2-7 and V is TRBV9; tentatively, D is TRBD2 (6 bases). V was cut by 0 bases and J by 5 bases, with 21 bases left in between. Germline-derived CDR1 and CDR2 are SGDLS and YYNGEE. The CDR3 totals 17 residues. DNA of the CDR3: TGTGCCAGCAGCGTAGCAACGGGGCAATCAGGAGGGGACGAGCAGTACTTC. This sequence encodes CASSVATGQSGGDEQYF.

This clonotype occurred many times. The CDR3 DNA sequence: TGTGCCTGGAGTCAAAAGGCAGGGAGCTACGAGCAGTACTTC. Residues: CAWSQKAGSYEQYF. The genes are TRBV30 and TRBJ2-7, with D perhaps given as TRBD1 or TRBD2 (5 bases each). CDR1 GTSNPN and CDR2 SVGIG come from the germline V gene (reference sequence). This CDR3 spans 14 amino acids. The V and J ends lost 2 bases and 3 bases respectively, with 14 bases between them.

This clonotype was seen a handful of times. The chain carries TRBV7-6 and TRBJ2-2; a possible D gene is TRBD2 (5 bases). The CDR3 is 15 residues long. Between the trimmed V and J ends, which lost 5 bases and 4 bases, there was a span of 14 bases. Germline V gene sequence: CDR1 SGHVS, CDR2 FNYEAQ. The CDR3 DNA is TGTGCCAGCAGCCGAGGGCGGTTGGGCACCGGGGAGCTGTTTTTT. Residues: CASSRGRLGTGELFF.

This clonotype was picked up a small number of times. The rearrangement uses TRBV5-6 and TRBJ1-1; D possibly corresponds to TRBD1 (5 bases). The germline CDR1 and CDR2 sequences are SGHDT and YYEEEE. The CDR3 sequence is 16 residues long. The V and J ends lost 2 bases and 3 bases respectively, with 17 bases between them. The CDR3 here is CASSFKGALGDTEAFF. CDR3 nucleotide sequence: TGTGCCAGCAGCTTCAAAGGGGCCCTAGGTGACACTGAAGCTTTCTTT.

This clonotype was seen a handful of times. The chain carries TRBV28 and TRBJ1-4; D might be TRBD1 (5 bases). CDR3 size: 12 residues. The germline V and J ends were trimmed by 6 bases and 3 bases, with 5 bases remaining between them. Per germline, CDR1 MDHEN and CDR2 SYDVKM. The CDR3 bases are TGTGCCAGCAGGGGGGCTAATGAAAAACTGTTTTTT. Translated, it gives CASRGANEKLFF.

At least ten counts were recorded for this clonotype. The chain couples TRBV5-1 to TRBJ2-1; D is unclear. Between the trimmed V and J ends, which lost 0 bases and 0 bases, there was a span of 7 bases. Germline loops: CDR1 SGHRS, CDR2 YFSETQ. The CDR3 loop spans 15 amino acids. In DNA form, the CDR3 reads TGCGCCAGCAGCTTGGAGGCAACCTCCTACAATGAGCAGTTCTTC. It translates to CASSLEATSYNEQFF.

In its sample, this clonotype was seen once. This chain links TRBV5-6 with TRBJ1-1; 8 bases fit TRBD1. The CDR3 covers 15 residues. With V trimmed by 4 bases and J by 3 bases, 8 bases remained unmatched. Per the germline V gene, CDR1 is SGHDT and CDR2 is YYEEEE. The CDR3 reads CASSPVPGQDTEAFF. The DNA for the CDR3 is TGTGCCAGCAGCCCGGTCCCGGGACAGGACACTGAAGCTTTCTTT.

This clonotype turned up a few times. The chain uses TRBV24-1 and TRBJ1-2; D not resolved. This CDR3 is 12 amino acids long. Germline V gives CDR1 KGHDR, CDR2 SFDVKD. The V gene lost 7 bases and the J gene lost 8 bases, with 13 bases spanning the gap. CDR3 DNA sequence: TGTGCCACCAGCGAAGGAGGGTTGGGCTACACCTTC. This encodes CATSEGGLGYTF.

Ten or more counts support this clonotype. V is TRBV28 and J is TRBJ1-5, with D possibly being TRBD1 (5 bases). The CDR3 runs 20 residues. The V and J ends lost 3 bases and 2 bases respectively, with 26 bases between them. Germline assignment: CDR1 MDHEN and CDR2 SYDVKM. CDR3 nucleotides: TGTGCCAGCAGTTTCCTCCTGTCAGGGAAGAAGAGGTGGGGCAATCAGCCCCAGCATTTT. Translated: CASSFLLSGKKRWGNQPQHF.

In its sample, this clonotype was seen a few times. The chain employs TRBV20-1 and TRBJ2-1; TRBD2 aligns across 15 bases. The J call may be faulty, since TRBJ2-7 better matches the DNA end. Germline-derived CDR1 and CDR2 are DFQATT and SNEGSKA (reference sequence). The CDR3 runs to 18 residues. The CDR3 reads CSARRGLAGGMGWNEQYF. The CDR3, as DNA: TGCAGTGCTAGGAGGGGACTAGCGGGAGGAATGGGTTGGAATGAGCAGTACTTC.

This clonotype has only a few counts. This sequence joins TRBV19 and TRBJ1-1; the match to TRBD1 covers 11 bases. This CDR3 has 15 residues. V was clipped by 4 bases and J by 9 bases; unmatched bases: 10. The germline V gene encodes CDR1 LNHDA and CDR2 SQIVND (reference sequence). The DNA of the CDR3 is TGTGCCAGTAGTACCGGGACAGGGGGGAATCCAAAAGCTTTCTTT. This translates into CASSTGTGGNPKAFF.

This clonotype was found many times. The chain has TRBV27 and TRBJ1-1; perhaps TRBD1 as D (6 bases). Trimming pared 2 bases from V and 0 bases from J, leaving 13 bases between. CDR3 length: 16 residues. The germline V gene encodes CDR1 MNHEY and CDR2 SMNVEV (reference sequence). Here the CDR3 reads CASSLRTQGLNTEAFF. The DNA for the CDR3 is TGTGCCAGCAGTTTAAGGACACAGGGATTGAACACTGAAGCTTTCTTT.

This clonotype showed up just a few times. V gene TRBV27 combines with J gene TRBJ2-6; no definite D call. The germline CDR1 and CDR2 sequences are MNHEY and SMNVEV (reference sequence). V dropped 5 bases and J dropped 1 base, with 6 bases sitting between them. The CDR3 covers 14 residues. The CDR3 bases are TGTGCCAGCAGTACTCATTCTGGGGCCAACGTCCTGACTTTC. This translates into CASSTHSGANVLTF.